This TCR beta chain was recorded in a study of cytomegalovirus exposure and HLA in healthy donors. Germline CDR1 SEHNR, CDR2 FQNEAQ (reference sequence). Trimming cost V 4 bases and J 5 bases; bases outside gene matches: 10. The CDR3 runs to 16 residues. A multiplex PCR was run with 60 Vbeta primers and 13 Jbeta primers. Measured with immunoSEQ multiplex PCR; TCRdb has only the in-frame clones, and not every one. The profile shows some 90,000 clones, 70% to 85% of them singletons. This TCR came from a man younger than 40 in good health and CMV-seropositive. The rearrangement links TRBV7-9 to TRBJ1-4; 7 positions agree with TRBD1. The sequencing input was PBMCs. This chain's CDR3 is CASSSGTDLNNEKLFF. The CDR3 DNA sequence: TGTGCCAGCAGCTCCGGGACAGATTTAAACAATGAAAAACTGTTTTTT.